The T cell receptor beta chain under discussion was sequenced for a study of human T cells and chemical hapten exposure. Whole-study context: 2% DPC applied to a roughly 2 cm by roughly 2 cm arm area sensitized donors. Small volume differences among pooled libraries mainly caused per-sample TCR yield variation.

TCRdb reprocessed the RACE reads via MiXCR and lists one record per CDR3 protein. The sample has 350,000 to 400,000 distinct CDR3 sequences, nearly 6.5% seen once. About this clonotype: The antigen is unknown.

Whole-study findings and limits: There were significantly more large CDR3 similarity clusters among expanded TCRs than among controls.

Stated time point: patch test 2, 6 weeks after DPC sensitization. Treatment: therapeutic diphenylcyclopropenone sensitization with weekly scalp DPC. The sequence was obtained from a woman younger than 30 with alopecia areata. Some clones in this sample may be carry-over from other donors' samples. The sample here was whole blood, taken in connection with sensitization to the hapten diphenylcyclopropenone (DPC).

The CDR3 sequence: CASSLGAGGIQPQHF. The CDR3, as DNA: TGTGCCAGCAGTTTAGGTGCAGGGGGCATTCAGCCCCAGCATTTT. The chain links TRBV12-3 or TRBV12-4 to TRBJ1-5; TRBD1 matches at 8 bases. CDR3 length: 15 amino acids. J lost 6 bases, V lost 1 base, and 5 bases had no gene match.